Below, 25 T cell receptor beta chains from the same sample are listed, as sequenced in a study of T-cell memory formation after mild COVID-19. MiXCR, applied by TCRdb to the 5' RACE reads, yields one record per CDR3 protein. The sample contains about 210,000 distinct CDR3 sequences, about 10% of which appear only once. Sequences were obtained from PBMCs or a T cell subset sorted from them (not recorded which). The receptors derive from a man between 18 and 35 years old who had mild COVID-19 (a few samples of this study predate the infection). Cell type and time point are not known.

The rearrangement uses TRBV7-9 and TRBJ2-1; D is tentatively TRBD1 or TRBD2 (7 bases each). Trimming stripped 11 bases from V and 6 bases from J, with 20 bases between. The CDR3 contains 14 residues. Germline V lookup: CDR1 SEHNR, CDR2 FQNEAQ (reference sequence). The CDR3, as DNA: TGTGCCCCCATGAAGCAGGGGGGGATCAATGAGCAGTTCTTC. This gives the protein CAPMKQGGINEQFF. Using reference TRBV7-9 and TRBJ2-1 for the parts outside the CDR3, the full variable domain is DTGVSQNPRHKITKRGQNVTFRCDPISEHNRLYWYRQTLGQGPEFLTYFQNEAQLEKSRLLSDRFSAERPKGSFSTLEIQRTEQGDSAMYLCAPMKQGGINEQFFGPGTRLTVL.

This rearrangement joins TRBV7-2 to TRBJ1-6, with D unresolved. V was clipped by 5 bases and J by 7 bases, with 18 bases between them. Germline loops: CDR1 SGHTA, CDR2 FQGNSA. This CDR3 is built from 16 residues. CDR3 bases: TGTGCCAGCAGCAAACGCCGGTGGTATGTGAATTCACCCCTCCACTTT. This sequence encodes CASSKRRWYVNSPLHF.

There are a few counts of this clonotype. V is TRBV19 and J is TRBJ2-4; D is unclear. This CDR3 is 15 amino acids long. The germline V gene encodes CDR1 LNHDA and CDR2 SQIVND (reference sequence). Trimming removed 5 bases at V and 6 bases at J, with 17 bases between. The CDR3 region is CASSPGGPMRNIQYF. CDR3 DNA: TGTGCCAGTAGTCCAGGCGGACCTATGAGAAACATTCAGTACTTC.

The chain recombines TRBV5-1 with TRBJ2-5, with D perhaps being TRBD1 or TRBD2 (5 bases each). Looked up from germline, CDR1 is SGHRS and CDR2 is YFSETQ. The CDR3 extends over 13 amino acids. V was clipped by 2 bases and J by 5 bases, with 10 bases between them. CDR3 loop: CASSFGTPETQYF. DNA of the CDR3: TGCGCCAGCAGCTTCGGGACGCCGGAGACCCAGTACTTC.

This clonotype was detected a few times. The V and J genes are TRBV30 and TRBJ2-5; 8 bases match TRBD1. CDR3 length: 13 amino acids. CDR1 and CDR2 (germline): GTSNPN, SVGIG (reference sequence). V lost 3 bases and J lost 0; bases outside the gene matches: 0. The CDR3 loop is CAWRGQDQETQYF. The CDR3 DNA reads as TGTGCCTGGAGGGGACAGGACCAAGAGACCCAGTACTTC.

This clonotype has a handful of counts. CDR3 region: CASRPGRSSYEQYV. The CDR3 DNA is TGTGCCAGCAGACCGGGACGGAGCTCCTACGAGCAGTACGTC. The rearrangement uses TRBV6-6 and TRBJ2-7; D is tentatively TRBD1 or TRBD2 (5 bases each). CDR3 size: 14 residues. Trimming pared 6 bases from V and 0 bases from J, leaving 12 bases between. Germline values: CDR1 MNHNY, CDR2 SVGAGI (reference sequence).

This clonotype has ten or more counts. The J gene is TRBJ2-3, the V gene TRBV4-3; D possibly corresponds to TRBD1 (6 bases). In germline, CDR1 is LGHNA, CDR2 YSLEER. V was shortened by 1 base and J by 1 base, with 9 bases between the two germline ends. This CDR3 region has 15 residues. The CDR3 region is CASSQVRGGTDTQYF. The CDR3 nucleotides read TGCGCCAGCAGCCAAGTCAGGGGCGGCACAGATACGCAGTATTTT.

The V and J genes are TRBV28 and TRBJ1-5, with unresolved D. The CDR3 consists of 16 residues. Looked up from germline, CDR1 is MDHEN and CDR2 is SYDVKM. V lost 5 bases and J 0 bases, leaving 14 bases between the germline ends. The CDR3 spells CASSPEPRYSNQPQHF. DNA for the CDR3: TGTGCCAGCAGTCCGGAGCCGAGGTATAGCAATCAGCCCCAGCATTTT.

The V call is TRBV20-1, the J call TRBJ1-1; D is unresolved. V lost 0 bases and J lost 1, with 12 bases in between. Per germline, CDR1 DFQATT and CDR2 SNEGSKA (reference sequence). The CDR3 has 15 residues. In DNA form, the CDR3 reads TGCAGTGCTAGAGATAGGCGGAATGGGAACACTGAAGCTTTCTTT. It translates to CSARDRRNGNTEAFF.

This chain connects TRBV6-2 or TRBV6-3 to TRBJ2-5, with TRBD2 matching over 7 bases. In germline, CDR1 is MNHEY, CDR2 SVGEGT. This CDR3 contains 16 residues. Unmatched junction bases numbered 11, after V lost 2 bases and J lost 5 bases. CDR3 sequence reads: CASSYGGAGIGETQYF. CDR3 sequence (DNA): TGTGCCAGCAGTTACGGCGGAGCGGGGATTGGGGAGACCCAGTACTTC.

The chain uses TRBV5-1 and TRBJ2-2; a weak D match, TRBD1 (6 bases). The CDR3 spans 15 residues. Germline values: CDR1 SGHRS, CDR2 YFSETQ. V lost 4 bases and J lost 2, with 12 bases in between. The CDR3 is CASSATGDNTGELFF. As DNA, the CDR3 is TGCGCCAGCAGCGCGACAGGAGATAACACCGGGGAGCTGTTTTTT.

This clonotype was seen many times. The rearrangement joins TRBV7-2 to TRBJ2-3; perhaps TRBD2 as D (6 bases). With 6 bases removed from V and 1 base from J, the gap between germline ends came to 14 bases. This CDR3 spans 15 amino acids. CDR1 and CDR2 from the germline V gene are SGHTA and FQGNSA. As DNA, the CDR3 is TGTGCCAGCAGTTTTAGCGGTTCTCGCACAGATACGCAGTATTTT. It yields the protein CASSFSGSRTDTQYF.

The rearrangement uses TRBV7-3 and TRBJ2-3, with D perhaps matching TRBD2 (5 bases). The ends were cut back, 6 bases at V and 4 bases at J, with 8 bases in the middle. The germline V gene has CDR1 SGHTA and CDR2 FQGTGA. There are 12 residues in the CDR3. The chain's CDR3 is CASRDGADTQYF. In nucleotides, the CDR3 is TGTGCCAGCAGGGACGGGGCAGATACGCAGTATTTT.

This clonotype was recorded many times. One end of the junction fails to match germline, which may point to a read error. The CDR3 bases are TGTGCCAGCAGTTACCACGAGACCCAGTACTTC. Amino acids: CASSYHETQYF. This sequence joins TRBV6-5 and TRBJ2-5; no reliable D call. The CDR3 length is 11 residues. The germline gives CDR1 MNHEY, CDR2 SVGAGI.

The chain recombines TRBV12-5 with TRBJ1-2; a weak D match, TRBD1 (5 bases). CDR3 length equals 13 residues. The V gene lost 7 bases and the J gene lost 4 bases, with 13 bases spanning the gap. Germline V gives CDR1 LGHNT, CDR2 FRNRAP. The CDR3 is CASATWRGYGYTF. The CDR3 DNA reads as TGTGCTAGTGCGACCTGGAGGGGCTATGGCTACACCTTC.

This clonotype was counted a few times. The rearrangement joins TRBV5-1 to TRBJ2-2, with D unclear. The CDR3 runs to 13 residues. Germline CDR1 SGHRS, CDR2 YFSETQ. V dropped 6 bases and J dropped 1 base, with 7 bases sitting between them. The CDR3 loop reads CASKPQNTGELFF. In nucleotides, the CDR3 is TGCGCCAGCAAGCCCCAGAACACCGGGGAGCTGTTTTTT.

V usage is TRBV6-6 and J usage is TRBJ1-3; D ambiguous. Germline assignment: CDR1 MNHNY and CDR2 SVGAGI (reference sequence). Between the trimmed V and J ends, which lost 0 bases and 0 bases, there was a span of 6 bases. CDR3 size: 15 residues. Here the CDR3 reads CASSYSGSSGNTIYF. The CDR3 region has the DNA TGTGCCAGCAGTTACTCGGGGAGCTCTGGAAACACCATATATTTT.

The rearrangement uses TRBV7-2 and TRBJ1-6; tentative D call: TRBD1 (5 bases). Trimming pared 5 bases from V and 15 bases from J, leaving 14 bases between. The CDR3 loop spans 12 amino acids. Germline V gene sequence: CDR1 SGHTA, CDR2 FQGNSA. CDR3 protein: CASSPAGRDLHF. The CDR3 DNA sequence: TGTGCCAGCAGCCCCGCGGGACGGGACCTCCACTTT.

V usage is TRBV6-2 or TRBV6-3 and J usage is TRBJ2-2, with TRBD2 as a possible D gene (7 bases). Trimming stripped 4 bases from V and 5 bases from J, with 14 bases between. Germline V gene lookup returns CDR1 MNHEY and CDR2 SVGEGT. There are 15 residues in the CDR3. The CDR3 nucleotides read TGTGCCAGCAGTTCAACTCGGGGGGCGACCGGGGAGCTGTTTTTT. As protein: CASSSTRGATGELFF.

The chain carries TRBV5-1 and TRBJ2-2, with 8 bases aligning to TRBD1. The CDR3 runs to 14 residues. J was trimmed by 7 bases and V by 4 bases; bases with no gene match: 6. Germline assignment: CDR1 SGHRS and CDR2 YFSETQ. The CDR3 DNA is TGCGCCAGCAGCGAAGGACAGGGTGGCGGGGAGCTGTTTTTT. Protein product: CASSEGQGGGELFF.

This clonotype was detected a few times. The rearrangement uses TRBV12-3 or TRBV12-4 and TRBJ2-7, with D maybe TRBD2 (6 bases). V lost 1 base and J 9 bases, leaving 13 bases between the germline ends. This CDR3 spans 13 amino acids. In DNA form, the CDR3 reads TGTGCCAGCAGTTTAGGCGGGGCGGCTTGGCAGTACTTC. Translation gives CASSLGGAAWQYF.

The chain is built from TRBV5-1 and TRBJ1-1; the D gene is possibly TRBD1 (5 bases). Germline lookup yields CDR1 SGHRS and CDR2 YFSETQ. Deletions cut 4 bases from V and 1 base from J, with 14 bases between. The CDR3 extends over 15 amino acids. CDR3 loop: CASSLTLTGNTEAFF. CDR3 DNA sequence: TGCGCCAGCAGCCTGACTCTCACAGGGAACACTGAAGCTTTCTTT.

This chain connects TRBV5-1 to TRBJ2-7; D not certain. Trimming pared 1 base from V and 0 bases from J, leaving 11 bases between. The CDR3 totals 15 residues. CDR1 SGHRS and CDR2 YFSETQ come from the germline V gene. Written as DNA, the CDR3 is TGCGCCAGCAGCTTGAGGAGACGAAGCTCCTACGAGCAGTACGTC. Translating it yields CASSLRRRSSYEQYV.

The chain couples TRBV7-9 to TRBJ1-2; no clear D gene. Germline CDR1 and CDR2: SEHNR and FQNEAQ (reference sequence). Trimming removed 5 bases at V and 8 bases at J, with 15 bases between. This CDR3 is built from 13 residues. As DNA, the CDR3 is TGTGCCAGCAGCCTGGAGGAGGGCAGGGGCTACACCTTC. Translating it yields CASSLEEGRGYTF.

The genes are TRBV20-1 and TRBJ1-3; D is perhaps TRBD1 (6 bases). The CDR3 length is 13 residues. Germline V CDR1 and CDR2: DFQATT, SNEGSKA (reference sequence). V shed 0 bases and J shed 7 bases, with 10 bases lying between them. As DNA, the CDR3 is TGCAGTGCTAGAGAACAGGGAAGGAACACCATATATTTT. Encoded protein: CSAREQGRNTIYF.